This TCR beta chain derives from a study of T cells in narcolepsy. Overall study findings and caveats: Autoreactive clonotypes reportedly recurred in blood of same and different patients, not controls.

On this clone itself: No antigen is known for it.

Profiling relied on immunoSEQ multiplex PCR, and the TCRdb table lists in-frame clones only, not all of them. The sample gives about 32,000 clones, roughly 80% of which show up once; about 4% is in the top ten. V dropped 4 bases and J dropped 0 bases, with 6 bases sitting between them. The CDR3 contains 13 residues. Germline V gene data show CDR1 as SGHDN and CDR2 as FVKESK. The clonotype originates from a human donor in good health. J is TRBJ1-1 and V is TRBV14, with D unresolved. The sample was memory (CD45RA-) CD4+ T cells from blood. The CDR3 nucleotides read TGTGCCAGCAGCCCTAGTGTGAACACTGAAGCTTTCTTT. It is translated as CASSPSVNTEAFF.